The rows below give T cell receptor beta chains drawn from one sample of a study of blood T cell repertoires in COVID-19. Assay used: immunoSEQ multiplex PCR; TCRdb lists only in-frame clones, some missing. The sample contains approximately 300,000 clones, roughly 85% of which appear only once. Sample: PBMCs or T cells enriched from blood (not recorded which). Source of these receptors: a woman in her 30s who had been exposed to COVID-19. CDR3s include the opening cysteine and the closing phenylalanine or tryptophan. Fields, in order: D gene, V gene, J gene, clone size, CDR3 protein, CDR3 DNA. The D gene is left open where the match is weak. The size entry is marked missing in some rows and otherwise reads once, few, many or a size class.

TRBD1	TRBV5-6	TRBJ2-5	NA	CASSSGTGGSKTQYF	TGTGCCAGCAGCTCTGGGACAGGGGGAAGTAAGACCCAGTACTTC
TRBD2	TRBV18	TRBJ2-2	NA	CASSKREKNTGELFF	TGTGCCAGCTCAAAGCGGGAGAAGAACACCGGGGAGCTGTTTTTT
NA	TRBV19	TRBJ2-1	once	CASSIPRGGGFNEQFF	TGTGCCAGTAGTATCCCTAGAGGCGGGGGCTTCAATGAGCAGTTCTTC
NA	TRBV2	TRBJ1-2	NA	CASTPGFYGYTF	TGTGCCAGCACCCCGGGGTTCTATGGCTACACCTTC
TRBD2	TRBV15	TRBJ2-7	NA	CATSRDAPGAGADEQYF	TGTGCCACCAGCAGAGATGCCCCCGGAGCGGGGGCTGACGAGCAGTACTTC
TRBD1	TRBV9	TRBJ2-3	NA	CASSVEGQGMTDTQYF	TGTGCCAGCAGCGTAGAGGGACAGGGAATGACAGATACGCAGTATTTT
NA	TRBV6-2/TRBV6-3	TRBJ1-1	NA	CASSLYTTEAFF	TGTGCCAGCAGTCTGTACACCACTGAAGCTTTCTTT
TRBD2	TRBV4-1	TRBJ2-3	NA	CASSQILAGSSDTQYF	TGCGCCAGCAGCCAGATACTAGCGGGAAGTTCAGATACGCAGTATTTT
NA	TRBV5-1	TRBJ2-5	NA	CASSLAEGTIRETQYF	TGCGCCAGCAGCTTGGCGGAGGGAACAATTCGGGAGACCCAGTACTTC
NA	TRBV18	TRBJ1-1	NA	CASSPSVMNTEAFF	TGTGCCAGCTCACCAAGCGTGATGAACACTGAAGCTTTCTTT
TRBD1	TRBV19	TRBJ2-2	NA	CASRLQGSSTGELFF	TGTGCCAGTAGGTTACAGGGGAGTAGCACCGGGGAGCTGTTTTTT
NA	TRBV4-3	TRBJ2-1	NA	CASSPLQGNEQFF	TGCGCCAGCAGCCCGTTACAGGGTAATGAGCAGTTCTTC
NA	TRBV7-6	TRBJ1-2	NA	CASSLAAVPDYGYTF	TGTGCCAGCAGCTTAGCGGCGGTACCTGACTATGGCTACACCTTC